The present T cell receptor beta chain was sequenced within a study of tumor and adjacent non-tumor tissue in lung cancer. The wider study: There were fewer than 15 adenocarcinoma, a couple of squamous cell carcinoma and 1 small cell lung cancer cases. Patients were aged 31 to 76, approximately ten men and about five women, stage I to III. Regarding the study as a whole: Higher tumor TCR diversity was associated with shorter survival. TCR diversity was significantly greater in tumor than normal lung tissue.

About this clonotype itself: Its antigen remains unidentified.

This sample's RNA came from whole unsorted tissue. CDR3 size: 15 residues. V shed 4 bases and J 2 bases; nucleotides not matched to a gene: 5. CDR1 and CDR2 (germline): SGHNT, YYREEE (reference sequence). A modified ARM-PCR protocol with three rounds of nested PCR amplified TCRbeta. TCRdb analysed the multiplex PCR reads with MiXCR anew, one entry per CDR3 protein. The sample has tens of thousands of distinct CDR3 sequences, 55% to 75% seen once; the top ten hold around 20%. Sequences were obtained from lung tumor tissue. This TCR derives from a man aged 50-60 years with non-small cell lung cancer. This chain connects TRBV5-4 to TRBJ2-7; 11 nucleotides align to TRBD1. CDR3 nucleotide sequence: TGTGCCAGCAGCATAGGGGGACAGGGGGCCTACGAGCAGTACTTC. Its protein product is CASSIGGQGAYEQYF.